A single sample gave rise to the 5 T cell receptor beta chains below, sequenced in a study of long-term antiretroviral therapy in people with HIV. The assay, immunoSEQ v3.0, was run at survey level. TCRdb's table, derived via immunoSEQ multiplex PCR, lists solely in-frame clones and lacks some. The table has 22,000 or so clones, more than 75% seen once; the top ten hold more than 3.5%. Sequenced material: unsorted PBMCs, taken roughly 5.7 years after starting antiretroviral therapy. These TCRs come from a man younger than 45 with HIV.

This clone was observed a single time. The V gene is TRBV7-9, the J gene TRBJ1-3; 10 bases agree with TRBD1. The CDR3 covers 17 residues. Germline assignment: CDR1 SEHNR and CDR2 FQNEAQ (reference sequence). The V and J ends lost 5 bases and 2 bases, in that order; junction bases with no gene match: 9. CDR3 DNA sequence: TGTGCCAGCAGCCCTCGGGACAGGGGTAGCACTGGAAACACCATATATTTT. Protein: CASSPRDRGSTGNTIYF.

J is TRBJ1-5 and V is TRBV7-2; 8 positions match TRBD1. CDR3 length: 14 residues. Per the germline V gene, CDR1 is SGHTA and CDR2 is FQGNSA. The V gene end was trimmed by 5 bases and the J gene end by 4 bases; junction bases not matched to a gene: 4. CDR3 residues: CASSVGQANQPQHF. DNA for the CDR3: TGTGCCAGCAGCGTGGGACAGGCTAATCAGCCCCAGCATTTT. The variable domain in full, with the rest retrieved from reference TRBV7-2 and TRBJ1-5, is GAGVSQSPSNKVTEKGKDVELRCDPISGHTALYWYRQSLGQGLEFLIYFQGNSAPDKSGLPSDRFSAERTGGSVSTLTIQRTQQEDSAVYLCASSVGQANQPQHFGDGTRLSIL.

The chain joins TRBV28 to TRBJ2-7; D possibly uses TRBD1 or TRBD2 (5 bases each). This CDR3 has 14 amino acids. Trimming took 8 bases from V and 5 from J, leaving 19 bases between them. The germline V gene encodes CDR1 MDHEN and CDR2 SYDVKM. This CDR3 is CASGLAGRVDEQYF. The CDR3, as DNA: TGTGCCAGCGGTCTCGCGGGCAGGGTGGACGAGCAGTACTTC.

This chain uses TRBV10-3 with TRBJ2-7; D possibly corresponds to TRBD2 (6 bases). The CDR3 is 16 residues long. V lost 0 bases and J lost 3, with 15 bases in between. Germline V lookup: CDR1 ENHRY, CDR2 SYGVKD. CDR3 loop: CAISESGLQNVYEQYF. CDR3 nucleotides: TGTGCCATCAGTGAGTCGGGACTTCAAAATGTCTACGAGCAGTACTTC.

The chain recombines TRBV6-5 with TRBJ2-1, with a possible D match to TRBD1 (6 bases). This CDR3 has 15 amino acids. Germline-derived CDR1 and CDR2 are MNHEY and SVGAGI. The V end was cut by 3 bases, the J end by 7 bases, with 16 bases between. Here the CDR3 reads CASSYSPTGPNEQFF. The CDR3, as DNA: TGTGCCAGCAGTTATTCCCCGACAGGACCGAATGAGCAGTTCTTC.